This TCR beta chain was retrieved from a study of shared clonotypes between healthy human individuals. Repertoires were generated with immunoSEQ multiplex PCR, while TCRdb's copy carries only in-frame clones and drops some. The sample includes hundreds of thousands of clones, about 74% of them seen just once. As for this clone: Its specificity is not known.

J gave up 5 bases and V 3 bases, and 3 bases lay outside the gene matches. The CDR3 runs 14 residues. From germline, CDR1 is SNHLY and CDR2 FYNNEI. Findings of the study overall: Sequencing depth was predicted to influence how clonotypes are shared among donors.

The chain combines TRBV2 with TRBJ1-5, with TRBD1 matching 8 bases. The receptor comes from a woman younger than 45 in good health. The sequenced material came from memory CD4+ T cells sorted from blood. Subset of the sample: CD45RA-negative fraction. CDR3 protein: CASSEDRVYQPQHF. In nucleotides, the CDR3 is TGTGCCAGCAGTGAGGACAGGGTCTATCAGCCCCAGCATTTT.